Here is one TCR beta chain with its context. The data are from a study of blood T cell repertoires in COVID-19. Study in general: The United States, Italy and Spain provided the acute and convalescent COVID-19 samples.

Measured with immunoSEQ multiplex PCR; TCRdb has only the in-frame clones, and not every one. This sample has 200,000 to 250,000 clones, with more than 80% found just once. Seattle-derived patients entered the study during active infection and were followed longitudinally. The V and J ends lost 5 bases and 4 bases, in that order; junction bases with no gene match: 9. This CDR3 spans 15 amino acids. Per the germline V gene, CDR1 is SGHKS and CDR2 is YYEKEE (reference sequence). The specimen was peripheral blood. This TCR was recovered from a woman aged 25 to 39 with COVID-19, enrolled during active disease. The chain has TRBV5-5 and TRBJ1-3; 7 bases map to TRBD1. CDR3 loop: CASSYQQGIGNTIYF. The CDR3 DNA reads TGTGCCAGCAGTTACCAACAGGGGATCGGAAACACCATATATTTT.